This entry is about one TCR beta chain. Its antigen is not known. Sequencing used immunoSEQ multiplex PCR; TCRdb keeps in-frame clones, though not all of them. The sample holds some 140,000 clones; around 88% are singletons and the top ten take more than 20%. The record originates from a study of cytomegalovirus exposure and HLA in healthy donors. Overall study findings and caveats: Clusters of TCRs from the first cohort tended to co-occur in the 90 to 150 validation repertoires (as a later analysis found). There were three CMV-associated chains whose specificity for CMV antigens was confirmed in vitro.

This TCR was recovered from a man aged 18 to 35 in good health and CMV-seropositive. Sequenced material: PBMCs.

The CDR3 loop reads CASSAVQGSGYTF. CDR3 bases: TGTGCCAGCAGCGCAGTGCAGGGAAGCGGCTACACCTTC. The chain uses TRBV9 and TRBJ1-2; D might be TRBD1 (5 bases). Germline V gives CDR1 SGDLS, CDR2 YYNGEE. Deletions cut 3 bases from V and 8 bases from J, with 14 bases between. This CDR3 comprises 13 residues.